This TCR beta chain is from a study of regulatory T cells in long-lasting Graves disease. This clonotype was found many times. Time point denoted: newly diagnosed GD, antithyroid drugs for less than 3 months. Generation of the TCR library employed RNA extracted from PBMCs. From germline, CDR1 is DFQATT and CDR2 SNEGSKA (reference sequence). CDR3 length: 15 amino acids. The ends lost 6 bases at V and 7 bases at J; junction bases unmatched: 10. Both iRepertoire HTBI primers and Arm-PCR of CDR3 regions were used to build the TCR beta libraries. MiXCR, run by TCRdb on the multiplex PCR reads, gives a single entry per CDR3 protein. The sample consists of hundreds of thousands of distinct CDR3 sequences, roughly 15% of them appearing once. In addition, the sample was reused for a study of T cells in Graves' hyperthyroidism and ophthalmopathy.

The receptor was derived from a woman aged 25 to 39 with Graves disease. The sequences come from peripheral blood mononuclear cells (PBMCs), collected at new diagnosis, from a patient treated with antithyroid drugs. V gene TRBV20-1 combines with J gene TRBJ2-2; TRBD2 matches at 11 bases. As DNA, the CDR3 is TGCAGTGCCACCCCTGGACTAGCGGGCATCGGGGAGCTGTTTTTT. It translates to CSATPGLAGIGELFF.